These 3 T cell receptor beta chains were sequenced from one sample in a study of cytomegalovirus exposure and HLA in healthy donors. Some clones are missing from TCRdb's copy, which holds only in-frame ones; the method was immunoSEQ multiplex PCR. Of around 69,000 clones in the sample, 96% were seen once. The sample taken for sequencing was PBMCs. These TCRs come from a woman under 30 in good health and CMV-seropositive.

J is TRBJ1-1 and V is TRBV18; 11 bases are a match to TRBD1. Germline V lookup: CDR1 KGHSH, CDR2 LQKENI. The J segment lost 5 bases and the V segment lost 3 bases, leaving 11 bases of the junction unmatched. The length of the CDR3 is 17 residues. The DNA for the CDR3 is TGTGCCAGCTCACCTTGGACAGGGGGCGCTTCGGGAACTGAAGCTTTCTTT. It yields the protein CASSPWTGGASGTEAFF.

The V call is TRBV21-1, the J call TRBJ2-1; the table's TRBD2 call for D was not verified on the DNA. TRBV21-1 is a listed pseudogene. There are 14 residues in the CDR3. As DNA, the CDR3 is TGTGCCAGCAGCAAAGGACTAGCGGGAGGGCCTAGCTTCTTC. Protein product: CASSKGLAGGPSFF.

CDR3 bases: TGTGCCAGCAGTACGACGGGGGCCTACGAGCAGTACTTC. This gives the protein CASSTTGAYEQYF. This rearrangement joins TRBV27 to TRBJ2-7; D might be TRBD2 (6 bases). The CDR3 runs 13 residues. Germline V gene data show CDR1 as MNHEY and CDR2 as SMNVEV (reference sequence). V was clipped by 5 bases and J by 2 bases, with 10 bases between them.